The clone carrying this T cell receptor beta chain was counted a single time. The antigen remains undetermined. The length of the CDR3 is 14 residues. Unmatched junction bases numbered 10, after V lost 3 bases and J lost 7 bases. Germline lookup yields CDR1 SGDLS and CDR2 YYNGEE. Primers included in the PCR were 60 Vbeta and 13 Jbeta primers. This table comes from immunoSEQ multiplex PCR, and its TCRdb copy is limited to in-frame clones, with some not included. The data contain 130,000 to 150,000 clones, roughly 70% of them singletons. The data were obtained in a study of cytomegalovirus exposure and HLA in healthy donors. Across the study: Most donors, 81% of around 400 genotyped, fell in the Caucasian-associated ancestry cluster.

Study conclusions and caveats: Presence/absence analyses took donor sequencing depth as roughly uniform. In a later analysis, CMV-associated beta chains were mostly HLA-associated, it appeared. Accurate HLA-A and HLA-B prediction from TCR beta sequences was reported for most subjects.

The sample consisted of PBMCs. J is TRBJ2-7 and V is TRBV9, with 7 bases that match TRBD2. The receptor was derived from a man between 18 and 35 years old in good health and CMV-seropositive. The DNA of the CDR3 is TGTGCCAGCAGCGAGAGGCAGGCCGGGGGGGAGCAGTACTTC. It encodes CASSERQAGGEQYF.